This TCR beta chain was sequenced for a study of T cell repertoires in ileal Crohn's disease. Around 0.55 micrograms of biopsy DNA per sample underwent TCRB immunosequencing. Sequencing was performed with immunoSEQ multiplex PCR; in TCRdb, only in-frame clones are kept and a portion is missing. The data contain thousands of clones, about three quarters of them singletons. V trimming: 1 base; J trimming: 4 bases; junction bases outside the gene matches: 1. The CDR3 extends over 13 amino acids. In germline, CDR1 is SGHTA, CDR2 FQGNSA. Whole-study findings and limits: Mucosal expansions were suggested to be mainly CD8 T cells.

A remark on this clone: What it binds is unknown.

V and J are TRBV7-2 and TRBJ2-7, with TRBD1 matching over 7 bases. Sequences were obtained from ileal tissue. The TCR originated in an adult with Crohn's disease. CDR3 sequence: CASSLEGAYEQYF. The CDR3 DNA follows: TGTGCCAGCAGCTTAGAGGGGGCGTACGAGCAGTACTTC.